This T cell receptor beta chain was profiled in a study of shared clonotypes between healthy human individuals. General observations from the study: Generation of non-shared clonotypes was less probable than generation of clonotypes shared by all four donors. Expectations were that clonotype sharing among donors would be affected by sequencing depth. Naive subsets usually exceeded memory subsets in estimated richness.

The J segment lost 6 bases and the V segment lost 3 bases, leaving 15 bases of the junction unmatched. Germline V gene sequence: CDR1 SGDLS, CDR2 YYNGEE. This CDR3 is 19 amino acids long. Under the authors' procedure: For the immunoSEQ data, sequences were junction-only without quality scores, so filtering differed. The method was immunoSEQ multiplex PCR; TCRdb's version includes in-frame clones alone and lacks a portion of them. V and J calls and clone size come straight from that table; D and trimming were deduced from the DNA. The table shows around 610,000 clones, with about 95% occurring only once. In the naive CD8 group, cells lacked CD45RO and were positively selected for CCR7, so terminally differentiated effector memory CD45RA+ cells were left out. Comment on this clone: What it binds is unknown.

Sequencing was done on a sample of naive CD8+ T cells sorted from blood. This chain links TRBV9 with TRBJ2-3; 14 bases align to TRBD2. The clonotype originates from a woman aged 25 to 45 in good health. The CDR3 nucleotides read TGTGCCAGCAGCGCCCGGTGGGGGACTAGCGGGAGACCCCAGGATACGCAGTATTTT. It yields the protein CASSARWGTSGRPQDTQYF.